The clone carrying this T cell receptor (beta chain) was seen a handful of times. Its antigen remains unknown. Whenever a sample was processed, at least 7 million PBMCs were isolated. These data are taken from a study of blood T cells in healthy people across ages. Study-level points and caveats: With donor CMV status unknown, expanded clonotype changes were possibly confounded.

Next came a second PCR, run for about 6 to 12 cycles, which used a sample-barcoded 5' primer along with a J-beta primer mix. TCRdb itself ran the 5' RACE reads through MiXCR, one entry per CDR3 protein. The sample has around 990,000 distinct CDR3 sequences, under 30% seen once. Germline CDR1 reads LNHNV; CDR2 reads YYDKDF (reference sequence). This CDR3 region has 13 residues. The V end lost 1 base, the J end lost 4 bases, and 5 bases lay between the germline ends. This same sample was also taken into another study, of T cells of mothers and their children.

The rearrangement links TRBV15 to TRBJ1-3; D not certain. The receptor comes from a girl under 10 years old in good health. Input material: blood. CDR3 in DNA: TGTGCCACCAGCAGAGCGGGAGGAAACACCATATATTTT. Protein: CATSRAGGNTIYF.